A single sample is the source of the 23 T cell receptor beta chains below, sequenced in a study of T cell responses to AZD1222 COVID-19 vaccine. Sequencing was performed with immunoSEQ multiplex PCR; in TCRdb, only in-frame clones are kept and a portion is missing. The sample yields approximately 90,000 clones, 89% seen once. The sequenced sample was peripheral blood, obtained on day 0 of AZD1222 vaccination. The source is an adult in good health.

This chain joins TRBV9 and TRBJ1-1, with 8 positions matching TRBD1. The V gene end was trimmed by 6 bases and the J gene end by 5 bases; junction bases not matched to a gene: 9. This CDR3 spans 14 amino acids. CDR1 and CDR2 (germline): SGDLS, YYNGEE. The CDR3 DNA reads TGTGCCAGCACCCGGACAGGGCAGGGGACTGAAGCTTTCTTT. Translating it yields CASTRTGQGTEAFF. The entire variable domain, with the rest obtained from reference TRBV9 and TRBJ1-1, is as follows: DSGVTQTPKHLITATGQRVTLRCSPRSGDLSVYWYQQSLDQGLQFLIQYYNGEERAKGNILERFSAQQFPDLHSELNLSSLELGDSALYFCASTRTGQGTEAFFGQGTRLTVV.

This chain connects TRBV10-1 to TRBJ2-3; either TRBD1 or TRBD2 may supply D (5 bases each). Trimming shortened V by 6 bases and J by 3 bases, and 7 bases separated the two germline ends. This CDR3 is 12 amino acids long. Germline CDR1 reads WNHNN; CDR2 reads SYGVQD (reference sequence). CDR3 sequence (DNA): TGCGCCAGCAGAGGGGAGACAGATACGCAGTATTTT. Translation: CASRGETDTQYF.

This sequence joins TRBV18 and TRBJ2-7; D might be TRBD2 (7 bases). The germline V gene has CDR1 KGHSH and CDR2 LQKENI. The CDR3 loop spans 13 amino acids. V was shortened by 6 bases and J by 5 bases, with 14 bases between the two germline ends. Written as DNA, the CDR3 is TGTGCCAGCTCCCTCGGGGGGCAGGACGAGCAGTACTTC. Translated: CASSLGGQDEQYF.

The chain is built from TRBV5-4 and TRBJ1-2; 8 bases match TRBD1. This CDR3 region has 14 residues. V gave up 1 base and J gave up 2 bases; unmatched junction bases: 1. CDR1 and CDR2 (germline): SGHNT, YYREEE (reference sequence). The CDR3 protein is CASSLQGANYGYTF. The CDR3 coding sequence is TGTGCCAGCAGCTTGCAGGGGGCGAACTATGGCTACACCTTC.

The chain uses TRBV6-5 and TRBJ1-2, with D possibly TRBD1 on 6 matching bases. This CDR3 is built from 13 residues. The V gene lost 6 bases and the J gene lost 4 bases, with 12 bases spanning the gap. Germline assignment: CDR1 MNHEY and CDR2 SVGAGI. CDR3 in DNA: TGTGCCAGCAGCCTCGAAGGGGGCTATGGCTACACCTTC. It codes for CASSLEGGYGYTF.

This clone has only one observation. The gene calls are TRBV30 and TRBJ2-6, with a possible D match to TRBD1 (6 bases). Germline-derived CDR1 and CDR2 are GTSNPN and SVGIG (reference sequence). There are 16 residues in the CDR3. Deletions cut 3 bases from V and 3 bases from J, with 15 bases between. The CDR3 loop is CAWSRGGQSGANVLTF. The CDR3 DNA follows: TGTGCCTGGAGCCGAGGAGGACAGAGTGGGGCCAACGTCCTGACTTTC.

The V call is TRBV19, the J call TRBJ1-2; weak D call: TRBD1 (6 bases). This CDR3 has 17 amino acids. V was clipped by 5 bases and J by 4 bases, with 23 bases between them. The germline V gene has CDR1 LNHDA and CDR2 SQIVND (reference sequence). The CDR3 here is CASSEWTQHRAAYGYTF. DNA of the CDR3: TGTGCCAGTAGTGAATGGACGCAACACAGGGCGGCCTATGGCTACACCTTC.

CDR3 in amino acids: CASSLTGGGTEAFF. In DNA, the CDR3 is TGTGCCAGCAGCTTAACAGGGGGGGGCACTGAAGCTTTCTTT. The chain is built from TRBV7-2 and TRBJ1-1; 8 nucleotides line up with TRBD1. The trim removed 2 bases at V and 4 bases at J, leaving 3 bases unmatched. Germline CDR1 SGHTA, CDR2 FQGNSA. The CDR3 is 14 amino acids.

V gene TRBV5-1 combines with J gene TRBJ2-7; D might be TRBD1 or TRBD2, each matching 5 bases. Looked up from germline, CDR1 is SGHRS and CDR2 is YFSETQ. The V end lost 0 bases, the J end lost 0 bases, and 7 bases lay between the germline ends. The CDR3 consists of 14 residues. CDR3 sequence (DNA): TGCGCCAGCAGCTTGGGAGGGGACTCCTACGAGCAGTACTTC. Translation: CASSLGGDSYEQYF.

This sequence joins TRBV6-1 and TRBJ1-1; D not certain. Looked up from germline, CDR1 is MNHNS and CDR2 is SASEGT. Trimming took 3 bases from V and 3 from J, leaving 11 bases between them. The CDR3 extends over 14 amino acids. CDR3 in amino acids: CASSDAPAYTEAFF. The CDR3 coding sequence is TGTGCCAGCAGTGACGCCCCTGCCTACACTGAAGCTTTCTTT.

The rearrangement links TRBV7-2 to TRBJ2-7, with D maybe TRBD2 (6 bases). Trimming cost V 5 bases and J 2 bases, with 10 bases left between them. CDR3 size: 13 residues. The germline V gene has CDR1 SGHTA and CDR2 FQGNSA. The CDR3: CASSPAGPYEQYF. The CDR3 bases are TGTGCCAGCAGCCCCGCGGGGCCCTACGAGCAGTACTTC.

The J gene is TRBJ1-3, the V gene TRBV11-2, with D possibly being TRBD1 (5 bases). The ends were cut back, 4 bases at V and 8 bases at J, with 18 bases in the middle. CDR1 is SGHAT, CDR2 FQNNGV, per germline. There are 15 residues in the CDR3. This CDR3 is CASSSQGRVADTIYF. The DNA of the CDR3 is TGTGCCAGCAGCTCTCAGGGTAGGGTTGCGGACACCATATATTTT.

CDR3 region: CASSLAGQYYNEQFF. Written as DNA, the CDR3 is TGTGCCAGCAGCTTAGCTGGACAGTATTACAATGAGCAGTTCTTC. The rearrangement joins TRBV11-2 to TRBJ2-1; tentatively, D is TRBD1 (6 bases). This CDR3 is 15 amino acids long. The ends were cut back, 1 base at V and 4 bases at J, with 11 bases in the middle. Germline lookup yields CDR1 SGHAT and CDR2 FQNNGV.

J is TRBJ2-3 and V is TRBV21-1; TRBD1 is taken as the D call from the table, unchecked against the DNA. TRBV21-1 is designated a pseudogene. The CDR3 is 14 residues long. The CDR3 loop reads CASSRTGSTDTQYF. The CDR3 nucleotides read TGTGCCAGCAGCAGGACAGGAAGCACAGATACGCAGTATTTT.

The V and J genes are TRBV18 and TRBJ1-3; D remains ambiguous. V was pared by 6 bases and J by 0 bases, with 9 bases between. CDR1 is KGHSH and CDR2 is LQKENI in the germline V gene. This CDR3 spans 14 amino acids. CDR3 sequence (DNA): TGTGCCAGCTCTCAATACGGCTCTGGAAACACCATATATTTT. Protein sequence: CASSQYGSGNTIYF. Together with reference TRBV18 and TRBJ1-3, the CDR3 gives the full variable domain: NAGVMQNPRHLVRRRGQEARLRCSPMKGHSHVYWYRQLPEEGLKFMVYLQKENIIDESGMPKERFSAEFPKEGPSILRIQQVVRGDSAAYFCASSQYGSGNTIYFGEGSWLTVV.

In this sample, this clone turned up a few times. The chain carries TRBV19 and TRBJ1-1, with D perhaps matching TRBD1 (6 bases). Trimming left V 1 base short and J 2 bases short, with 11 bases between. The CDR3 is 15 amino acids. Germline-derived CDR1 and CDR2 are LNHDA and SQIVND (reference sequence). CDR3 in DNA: TGTGCCAGTAGTATAGGTCTCAGGGGTAACACTGAAGCTTTCTTT. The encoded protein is CASSIGLRGNTEAFF.

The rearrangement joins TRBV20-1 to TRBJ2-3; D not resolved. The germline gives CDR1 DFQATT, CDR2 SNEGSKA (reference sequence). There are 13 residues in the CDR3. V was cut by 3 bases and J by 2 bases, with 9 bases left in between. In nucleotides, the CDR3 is TGCAGTGCTAGTGCAAGGTTCACAGATACGCAGTATTTT. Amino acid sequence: CSASARFTDTQYF.

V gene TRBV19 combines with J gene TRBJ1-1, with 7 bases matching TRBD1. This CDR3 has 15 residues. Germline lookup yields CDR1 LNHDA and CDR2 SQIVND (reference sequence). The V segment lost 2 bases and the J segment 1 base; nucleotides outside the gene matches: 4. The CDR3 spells CASSIINRGNTEAFF. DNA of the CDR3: TGTGCCAGTAGTATAATAAACAGGGGGAACACTGAAGCTTTCTTT. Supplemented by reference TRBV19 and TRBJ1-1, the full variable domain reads DGGITQSPKYLFRKEGQNVTLSCEQNLNHDAMYWYRQDPGQGLRLIYYSQIVNDFQKGDIAEGYSVSREKKESFPLTVTSAQKNPTAFYLCASSIINRGNTEAFFGQGTRLTVV.

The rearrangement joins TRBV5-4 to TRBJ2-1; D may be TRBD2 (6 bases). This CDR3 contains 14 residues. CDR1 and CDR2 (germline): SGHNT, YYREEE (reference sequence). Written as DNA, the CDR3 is TGTGTCTCGGGGCGGGACTGGAATTACAATGAGCAGTTCTTC. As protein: CVSGRDWNYNEQFF. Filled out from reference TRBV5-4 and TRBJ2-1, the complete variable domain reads ETGVTQSPTHLIKTRGQQVTLRCSSQSGHNTVSWYQQALGQGPQFIFQYYREEENGRGNFPPRFSGLQFPNYSSELNVNALELDDSALYLCVSGRDWNYNEQFFGPGTRLTVL.

The CDR3 reads CASSLEPRAYEQYF. As DNA, the CDR3 is TGTGCCAGCAGCTTAGAACCCCGGGCCTACGAGCAGTACTTC. The chain uses TRBV7-2 and TRBJ2-7; D gene uncertain. Trimming removed 1 base at V and 2 bases at J, with 9 bases between. The length of the CDR3 is 14 residues. Germline values: CDR1 SGHTA, CDR2 FQGNSA.

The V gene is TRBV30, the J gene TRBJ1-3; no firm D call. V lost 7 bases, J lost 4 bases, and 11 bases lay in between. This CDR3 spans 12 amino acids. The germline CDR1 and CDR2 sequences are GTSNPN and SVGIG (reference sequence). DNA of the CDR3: TGTGCCTCCGATTTCCGGGGAAACACCATATATTTT. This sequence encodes CASDFRGNTIYF.

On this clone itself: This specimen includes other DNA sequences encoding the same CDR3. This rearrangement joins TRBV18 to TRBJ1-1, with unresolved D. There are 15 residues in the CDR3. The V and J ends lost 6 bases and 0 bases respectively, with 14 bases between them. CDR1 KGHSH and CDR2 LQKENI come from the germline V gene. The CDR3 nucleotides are TGTGCCAGCTCCCCCGCCGGCGGAATGAACACTGAAGCTTTCTTT. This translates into CASSPAGGMNTEAFF.

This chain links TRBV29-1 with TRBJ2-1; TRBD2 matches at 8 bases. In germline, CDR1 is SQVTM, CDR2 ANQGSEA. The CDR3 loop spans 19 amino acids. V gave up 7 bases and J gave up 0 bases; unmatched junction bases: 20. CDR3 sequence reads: CSAERQGTRSPRSYNEQFF. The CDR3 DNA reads TGCAGCGCCGAACGTCAGGGGACTAGATCCCCCCGCTCCTACAATGAGCAGTTCTTC.